These 22 T cell receptor delta chains share one sample of origin, sequenced in a study of γδ T cells in repeated Plasmodium falciparum infection (dated by TCRdb to the early 2020s). For bulk TCR repertoire analysis, Vgamma9/Vdelta2+ and Vdelta2-negative gammadelta T cell populations were isolated by flow sorting from peripheral blood mononuclear cells. The library was obtained by multiplex PCR. The reads were generated on an Illumina MiSeq. Clones were re-identified by TCRdb from the public reads with CATT, and rows with the same DNA were merged. The sample table shows 50,000 or so delta-chain clones, and around 1.6% are seen once. The ten largest clones take up over 6.5% of the sample. Sequencing was done on a sample of gamma-delta T cells from blood. The source is a pool of human donors (malaria-infected and uninfected, not separated).

This clone was found a few times. With a far larger clone one base away, a read error is the likely cause. The chain carries TRDV2 and TRDJ1; D gene uncertain. The J gene is absent in TCRdb and was assigned here via DNA matching to germline. CDR1 is GEAIGNYY and CDR2 is EKD in the germline V gene. The CDR3 runs to 15 residues. The CDR3 spells CACDTVGVFTDKLIF. In nucleotides, the CDR3 is TGCGCCTGTGACACCGTAGGGGTGTTCACCGATAAACTCATCTTT.

For this clone: TCRdb records a much larger clone's protein for this DNA, with a difference at residue 6 that likely arises from a read error; the protein given is the translation of the DNA. The V and J genes are TRDV1 and TRDJ1; 12 bases are shared with TRDD3. TCRdb gives no J gene; it was assigned here by matching the DNA to germline. V lost 2 bases to trimming and J lost 1 base; unmatched junction nucleotides: 29. The CDR3 runs to 25 residues. Germline CDR1 TSWWSYY, CDR2 QGS. CDR3 nucleotide sequence: TGTGCTCTTGGGGAAAGGGCCTTCCTACACCTTCCGTACTGGGGGATACTCGCACGCACCGATAAACTCATCTTT. Residues: CALGERAFLHLPYWGILARTDKLIF.

This clone was recorded a few times. A much larger clone sits a single nucleotide away, making a read error possible. The sample carries other DNA sequences with the same CDR3. The CDR3 loop reads CALGGNVFFSPRRARTDKLIF. The CDR3 coding sequence is TGTGCTCTCGGGGGAAACGTTTTTTTTAGTCCTAGACGGGCGCGTACCGATAAACTCATCTTT. V and J are TRDV1 and TRDJ1; D possibly corresponds to TRDD3 (6 bases). TCRdb does not report a J gene; here it was assigned by matching the DNA to germline references. The germline gives CDR1 TSWWSYY, CDR2 QGS. CDR3 length equals 21 residues.

This clone has only a few counts. TCRdb pairs this DNA with a much larger clone's protein that differs at residue 17, likely a read error; the protein shown was translated from the DNA. This CDR3 is CALGDRPSFYVLVSLLSTDKLIF. In nucleotides, the CDR3 is TGTGCTCTTGGGGACCGGCCTTCCTTCTACGTACTAGTTTCCTTACTGTCCACCGATAAACTCATCTTT. The chain couples TRDV1 to TRDJ1, with TRDD2 matching 7 bases. Unmatched junction bases numbered 29, after V lost 3 bases and J lost 1 base. The germline CDR1 and CDR2 sequences are TSWWSYY and QGS. This CDR3 has 23 residues.

This clone was detected a few times. TCRdb has a much larger clone's protein, which differs at residue 8 from the translation of this DNA, likely because of a read error; what is shown is the protein translated from the DNA. The genes are TRDV1 and TRDJ1, with D tentatively TRDD3 (6 bases). The J gene, not given by TCRdb, was assigned here from a germline match of the nucleotide sequence. V lost 3 bases and J 10 bases, leaving 45 bases between the germline ends. The germline gives CDR1 TSWWSYY, CDR2 QGS. The CDR3 contains 23 residues. The CDR3 region is CALGDSTLNGIRNGWGPTGGLIF. DNA of the CDR3: TGTGCTCTTGGGGACTCGACCCTCAACGGCATACGAAACGGCTGGGGCCCGACCGGGGGACTCATCTTT.

Only a few counts were recorded for this clone. This sequence joins TRDV1 and TRDJ1, with 7 nucleotides matching TRDD3. Germline values: CDR1 TSWWSYY, CDR2 QGS. The V and J ends lost 4 bases and 5 bases, in that order; junction bases with no gene match: 16. This CDR3 has 17 residues. The CDR3 bases are TGTGCTCTTGGGGGTGTACGGCGGGGGATCCAAACAGATAAACTCATCTTT. Translation: CALGGVRRGIQTDKLIF.

There are a few counts of this clone. A read error is possible here, since a much larger clone lies one base away. It is unclear where the CDR3 begins or ends on the DNA, so no DNA is shown, and the CDR3 is as TCRdb lists it. The sample carries other DNA sequences with the same CDR3. V is TRDV1 and J is TRDJ1; the table's D call TRDD3 went unverified against the DNA. CDR1 and CDR2 from the germline V gene are TSWWSYY and QGS. The CDR3 is made up of 16 amino acids, end residues included. The CDR3 spells CALGEGGFWGANKLIF.

This clone came up a few times. The V call is TRDV1, the J call TRDJ1; 9 positions match TRDD2. The J gene is not listed in TCRdb, so it was assigned here from a DNA match to germline. The junction had 24 bases not matched to a gene; V was cut back by 0 bases and J by 7 bases. The CDR3 contains 21 residues. CDR1 TSWWSYY and CDR2 QGS come from the germline V gene. The CDR3 nucleotides are TGTGCTCTTGGGGAACTAGCCCCCCTTCCTACGTTTAAAGGGATAGCAGGTAAACTCATCTTT. It translates to CALGELAPLPTFKGIAGKLIF.

In this sample, this clone turned up a few times. A far larger clone is off by one base, so a read error is likely. Other DNA variants within this sample encode the same CDR3. The gene calls are TRDV1 and TRDJ1; 7 nucleotides agree with TRDD3. TCRdb gives no J gene; it was assigned here by matching the DNA to germline. The junction had 16 bases not matched to a gene; V was cut back by 9 bases and J by 0 bases. The CDR3 has 17 residues. Germline V CDR1 and CDR2: TSWWSYY, QGS. Here the CDR3 DNA reads TGTGCTCTCGGGAACTCGTGCTGGGGGTTCTACACCGATAAACTCATCTTT. Protein: CALGNSCWGFYTDKLIF.

Turning to this clone: The protein TCRdb gives is from a much larger clone and does not agree with this DNA's translation at residue 17, likely a read error; the protein shown here comes from the DNA. V gene TRDV1 combines with J gene TRDJ1; D is ambiguous. This CDR3 contains 19 residues. CDR1 is TSWWSYY, CDR2 QGS, per germline. CDR3 sequence: CALGELDGTLTVYTDKPIF. The CDR3 DNA reads TGTGCTCTTGGGGAACTGGACGGTACGTTAACTGTGTACACCGATAAACCCATCTTT.

There are many counts of this clone. A far larger clone is just one base off, so this is likely a read error. Other DNA variants within this sample encode the same CDR3. The gene calls are TRDV1 and TRDJ2; TRDD3 might be the D (5 bases). Because TCRdb records no J gene, it was assigned here through a match of the DNA to germline. The CDR3 is 19 residues long. Germline CDR1 TSWWSYY, CDR2 QGS. In nucleotides, the CDR3 is TGTGCTCTCGGGGAACCCCTAGGTTCTAGGGTTTATTTGACAGCACAACTCTTCTTT. Its protein product is CALGEPLGSRVYLTAQLFF.

This clone has ten or more counts. V gene TRDV1 combines with J gene TRDJ1; 10 bases line up with TRDD3. The J gene is not listed in TCRdb, so it was assigned here from a DNA match to germline. Germline CDR1 reads TSWWSYY; CDR2 reads QGS. The CDR3 spans 21 residues. Unmatched junction bases numbered 29, after V lost 4 bases and J lost 9 bases. Here the CDR3 reads CALGGASPSLLGDFSEDQLIF. CDR3 bases: TGTGCTCTTGGGGGCGCCTCTCCTTCCCTACTGGGGGATTTTTCCGAGGATCAACTCATCTTT.

This clone was detected ten times or more. The TCRdb protein, from a much larger clone, departs from this DNA's translation at residue 4, likely by read error; the protein shown derives from the DNA. The V and J genes are TRDV2 and TRDJ1; 8 nucleotides match TRDD3. The junction had 16 bases not matched to a gene; V was cut back by 5 bases and J by 9 bases. The CDR3 covers 15 residues. Looked up from germline, CDR1 is GEAIGNYY and CDR2 is EKD. This CDR3 is CACGLLGGPVSELIF. CDR3 DNA sequence: TGTGCCTGTGGTCTACTGGGGGGGCCGGTGTCGGAACTCATCTTT.

In the case of this clone: A far larger clone is one nucleotide away, so this likely arose from a read error. This specimen includes other DNA sequences encoding the same CDR3. This chain links TRDV1 with TRDJ1; TRDD3 matches 9 bases. Matching the DNA to germline supplied the J gene, which TCRdb does not give. The V segment lost 7 bases and the J segment 0 bases; nucleotides outside the gene matches: 24. Germline CDR1 TSWWSYY, CDR2 QGS. The CDR3 consists of 21 residues. The CDR3 coding sequence is TGTGCTCTTGTAGTTACCATTACTGGGGGACTCCAGCACACGTACACCGATAAACTCATCTTT. Translated: CALVVTITGGLQHTYTDKLIF.

This clone came up many times. The sample contains more than one DNA sequence encoding this CDR3. The chain uses TRDV1 and TRDJ1; 13 nucleotides agree with TRDD3. This CDR3 has 22 amino acids. J gave up 5 bases and V 6 bases, and 27 bases lay outside the gene matches. CDR1 is TSWWSYY, CDR2 QGS, per germline. The CDR3 reads CALGNGIPTGGYEWFRTDKLIF. CDR3 in DNA: TGTGCTCTTGGAAACGGGATCCCTACTGGGGGATACGAGTGGTTCCGCACTGATAAACTCATCTTT.

This clone has more than one count but fewer than ten. A read error may explain this, as a much larger clone is one base away. This sample includes further DNA sequences coding for the same CDR3. The J gene is uncalled and the V gene is TRDV1; the table's D call of TRDD3 was not tested on the DNA. The germline CDR1 and CDR2 sequences are TSWWSYY and QGS. The CDR3 has 24 residues. For the CDR3, the DNA is TGTGCTCTTGGGGAAACCGGTCAGGTCAGGGGATACCAGCGGTACTCCTGGGACACCCGACAGATGTTCTTC. Its protein is CALGETGQVRGYQRYSWDTRQMFF.

In its sample, this clone was seen a few times. This DNA's translation differs at residue 15 from TCRdb's protein, which comes from a much larger clone; a read error is likely, and the protein shown is translated from the DNA. V and J are TRDV1 and TRDJ1, with a tentative D call TRDD3 (6 bases). The J gene, not given by TCRdb, was assigned here from a germline match of the nucleotide sequence. Germline CDR1 reads TSWWSYY; CDR2 reads QGS. The CDR3 has 18 residues. V lost 7 bases and J 10 bases, leaving 34 bases between the germline ends. This CDR3 reads CALEFSGLGTPAKTRLIF. For the CDR3, the DNA is TGTGCTCTTGAGTTTTCCGGCCTGGGGACTCCAGCGAAAACTAGACTCATCTTT.

At least ten counts were recorded for this clone. The V call is TRDV1, the J call TRDJ1, with D possibly matching TRDD3 (6 bases). V lost 6 bases to trimming and J lost 0 bases, with 20 bases between them. Germline-derived CDR1 and CDR2 are TSWWSYY and QGS. CDR3 length: 17 amino acids. The CDR3 reads CALGPRILVPYTDKLIF. As DNA, the CDR3 is TGTGCTCTTGGACCTCGGATACTGGTTCCTTACACCGATAAACTCATCTTT.

The sample holds a few counts of this clone. This rearrangement joins TRDV1 to TRDJ1; 8 bases align to TRDD3. Trimming cost V 9 bases and J 0 bases; bases outside gene matches: 24. The CDR3 has 20 residues. The germline gives CDR1 TSWWSYY, CDR2 QGS. The CDR3 here is CALLPSTLGDSGEYTDKLIF. The DNA for the CDR3 is TGTGCTCTCCTACCCTCTACCCTGGGGGACAGCGGGGAGTACACCGATAAACTCATCTTT.

The sample holds many counts of this clone. The protein in TCRdb stems from a much larger clone and differs at residue 11 from this DNA's translation, likely a read error; here the protein is translated from the DNA. V usage is TRDV1 and J usage is TRDJ1; 9 nucleotides align to TRDD2. TCRdb does not report a J gene; here it was assigned by matching the DNA to germline references. CDR1 and CDR2 from the germline V gene are TSWWSYY and QGS. J gave up 0 bases and V 0 bases, and 20 bases lay outside the gene matches. The CDR3 is made up of 22 amino acids. This CDR3 is CALGELPSYMSGGHSYTDKLIF. CDR3 coding DNA: TGTGCTCTTGGGGAACTACCTTCCTACATGAGTGGGGGTCACTCATACACCGATAAACTCATCTTT.

This clone was recorded a few times. TCRdb lists the protein of a much larger clone for this DNA, which differs at residue 14, so this is likely a read error; the protein given here is translated from the DNA itself. The chain links TRDV2 to TRDJ3; 9 nucleotides align to TRDD3. Germline matching of the DNA provided the J gene here, since TCRdb leaves it blank. Germline CDR1 reads GEAIGNYY; CDR2 reads EKD. This CDR3 comprises 17 residues. The DNA for the CDR3 is TGTGCCTGTGATGGTACTGGGGGAACCTGGGACACCCGAAAGATGTTTTTC. Protein product: CACDGTGGTWDTRKMFF.

In its sample, this clone was seen a few times. The mismatch at residue 10 between this DNA's translation and the TCRdb protein of a much larger clone likely reflects a read error; the protein shown is translated from the DNA. The chain links TRDV1 to TRDJ1; D might be TRDD3 (5 bases). Germline V gives CDR1 TSWWSYY, CDR2 QGS. There are 12 residues in the CDR3. The CDR3: CALGGYTDKPIF. The CDR3 nucleotides read TGTGCTCTTGGGGGATACACCGATAAACCCATCTTT.